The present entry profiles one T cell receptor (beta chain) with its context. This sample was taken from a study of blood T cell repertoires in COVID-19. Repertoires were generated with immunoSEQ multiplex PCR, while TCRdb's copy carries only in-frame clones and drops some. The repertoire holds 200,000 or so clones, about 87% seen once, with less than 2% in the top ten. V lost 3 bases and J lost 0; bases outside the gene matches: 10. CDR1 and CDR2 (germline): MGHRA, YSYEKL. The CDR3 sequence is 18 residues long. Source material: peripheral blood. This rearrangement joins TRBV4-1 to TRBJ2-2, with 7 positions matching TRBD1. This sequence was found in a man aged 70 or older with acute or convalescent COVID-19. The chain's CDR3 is CASSQGPGTVTNTGELFF. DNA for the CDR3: TGCGCCAGCAGCCAGGGTCCCGGGACAGTAACGAACACCGGGGAGCTGTTTTTT.